These 26 T cell receptor beta chains share one sample of origin, sequenced in a study of T cell clonality in common variable immunodeficiency. Some clones are missing from TCRdb's copy, which holds only in-frame ones; the method was immunoSEQ multiplex PCR. The sample holds about 32,000 clones, and no clone turns up only once. Input material: peripheral blood mononuclear cells. These receptors all stem from a person aged 18 to 70 in good health.

This clone turned up a few times. The read halts 3 residues ahead of the CDR3 end, with the missing end drawn from the germline J gene. The V call is TRBV20-1, the J call TRBJ2-3; D perhaps matches TRBD1 (6 bases). The CDR3 loop spans 12 amino acids. Germline assignment: CDR1 DFQATT and CDR2 SNEGSKA (reference sequence). The CDR3 is CSAPRGQETQYF. CDR3 DNA, as far as it was read: TGCAGTGCGCCGAGGGGACAAGAGACG.

This clone is judged large. The CDR3 end falls 3 residues outside the read, so it is completed with the germline J gene. The V gene is TRBV20-1, the J gene TRBJ2-7; 8 nucleotides match TRBD1. Germline CDR1 is DFQATT and CDR2 is SNEGSKA (reference sequence). The junction had 8 bases not matched to a gene; V was cut back by 5 bases and J by 5 bases. This CDR3 has 13 residues. The sequenced CDR3 bases are TGCAGTGCTCAGACAGGGGAGCGGAACGAG. It codes for CSAQTGERNE. The full CDR3 protein is CSAQTGERNEQYF.

This clone was observed a handful of times. The observed sequence ends 3 residues before the CDR3 terminus, with the missing tail filled in from the germline J gene. This chain joins TRBV13 and TRBJ1-4; the D gene is possibly TRBD1 (6 bases). Trimming pared 5 bases from V and 8 bases from J, leaving 18 bases between. The V gene's germline CDR1 is PRHDT and CDR2 FYEKMQ (reference sequence). The CDR3 length is 15 residues. Incomplete CDR3 DNA: TGTGCCAGCAGCGCGTGGGGTGGAGGGGGAGAAAAA. Protein product: CASSAWGGGGEK. The full CDR3 is CASSAWGGGGEKLFF.

In its sample, this clone was seen many times. The read terminates 3 residues before the CDR3 end, so the remaining end is supplied by the germline J gene. This rearrangement joins TRBV5-1 to TRBJ2-6, with 9 bases matching TRBD1. Germline assignment: CDR1 SGHRS and CDR2 YFSETQ. The CDR3 runs to 16 residues. Unmatched junction bases numbered 8, after V lost 8 bases and J lost 2 bases. CDR3 protein: CASEQGAVPGANVLTF. CDR3 DNA (partial): TGCGCCAGTGAACAGGGGGCGGTTCCTGGGGCCAACGTC.

This clone was found many times. The CDR3 extends 3 residues past the end of the read, so its final part is completed from the germline J gene. This chain joins TRBV18 and TRBJ2-7; 7 bases are shared with TRBD1. The V and J ends lost 3 bases and 6 bases, in that order; junction bases with no gene match: 8. This CDR3 contains 14 residues. Germline V lookup: CDR1 KGHSH, CDR2 LQKENI. CDR3 protein: CASSPDGRTGEQYF. Incomplete CDR3 DNA: TGTGCCAGCTCACCTGATGGCAGGACAGGCGAG.

This clone was detected ten times or more. The missing CDR3 end, 3 residues past where the read stops, is filled in from the germline J gene. The V and J genes are TRBV29-1 and TRBJ1-5; 12 bases line up with TRBD1. The J segment lost 5 bases and the V segment lost 6 bases, leaving 8 bases of the junction unmatched. Germline CDR1 reads SQVTM; CDR2 reads ANQGSEA. This CDR3 has 15 residues. The CDR3 sequence: CSVTFGTGGHQPQHF. The part of the CDR3 DNA that was read is TGCAGCGTGACCTTCGGGACAGGGGGCCATCAGCCC.

This clone was observed a handful of times. Read data end 3 residues before the CDR3 end; the end is taken from the germline J gene. The V call is TRBV18, the J call TRBJ2-3, with 11 bases matching TRBD2. The J segment lost 0 bases and the V segment lost 2 bases, leaving 19 bases of the junction unmatched. Germline CDR1 KGHSH, CDR2 LQKENI. CDR3 length: 22 residues. The sequenced part of the CDR3 DNA is TGTGCCAGCTCACCATCGCCCCAGGGACGGACTAGCGGGCGAACTAGCACAGATACG. Protein product: CASSPSPQGRTSGRTSTDT. The CDR3 in its entirety is CASSPSPQGRTSGRTSTDTQYF. The full variable domain, in which reference TRBV18 and TRBJ2-3 provide the parts outside the CDR3, is NAGVMQNPRHLVRRRGQEARLRCSPMKGHSHVYWYRQLPEEGLKFMVYLQKENIIDESGMPKERFSAEFPKEGPSILRIQQVVRGDSAAYFCASSPSPQGRTSGRTSTDTQYFGPGTRLTVL.

In its sample, this clone was seen many times. The sequence runs out 3 residues before the end of the CDR3; the remainder is reconstructed from the germline J gene. V gene TRBV5-1 combines with J gene TRBJ2-2; 16 nucleotides align to TRBD2. The trim removed 4 bases at V and 5 bases at J, leaving 5 bases unmatched. Germline lookup yields CDR1 SGHRS and CDR2 YFSETQ. This CDR3 has 17 amino acids. The CDR3 is CASSQGTSGRGTGELFF. The CDR3 DNA, read in part, is TGCGCCAGCAGCCAGGGGACTAGCGGGAGGGGAACCGGGGAG.

This clone has just a few counts. A much larger clone is a single base away; this may be a read error. The read halts 3 residues ahead of the CDR3 end, with the missing end drawn from the germline J gene. The sample has other DNA sequences that encode this CDR3 too. The chain joins TRBV18 to TRBJ1-3, with D perhaps matching TRBD1 (5 bases). The CDR3 length is 17 residues. The germline V gene has CDR1 KGHSH and CDR2 LQKENI. The CDR3 loop is CASSPRTKGSSGNTIYF. CDR3 DNA, as far as it was read: TGTGCCAGCTCACCCCGTACAAAGGGGAGCTCTGGAAACACA.

At least ten counts were recorded for this clone. The CDR3 here is CASSLRAEGLGRNGYTF. The covered CDR3 bases are TGCGCCAGCAGCTTGAGGGCAGAGGGCCTCGGTAGAAATGGC. The chain couples TRBV5-1 to TRBJ1-2; no reliable D call. The read gets to within 3 residues of the CDR3 end, and the germline J gene fills in the rest. Per the germline V gene, CDR1 is SGHRS and CDR2 is YFSETQ. The CDR3 spans 17 residues. Deletions cut 1 base from V and 6 bases from J, with 22 bases between.

This clone was counted many times. The CDR3 end is not reached by the read, which stops 3 residues before it; the germline J gene fills it in. The rearrangement links TRBV27 to TRBJ2-7; tentative D call: TRBD2 (6 bases). The CDR3 totals 15 residues. V dropped 5 bases and J dropped 0 bases, with 14 bases sitting between them. From germline, CDR1 is MNHEY and CDR2 SMNVEV (reference sequence). The DNA read from the CDR3 is TGTGCCAGCAGTGCCGACTGGACTACCTCCTACGAG. Its protein product is CASSADWTTSYE. The whole CDR3 protein is CASSADWTTSYEQYF.

This clone has at least ten counts. The read gets to within 3 residues of the CDR3 end, and the germline J gene fills in the rest. The chain is built from TRBV18 and TRBJ1-1; D gene ambiguous. There are 12 residues in the CDR3. The germline CDR1 and CDR2 sequences are KGHSH and LQKENI. V was clipped by 2 bases and J by 6 bases, with 7 bases between them. The CDR3 is CASSPKLAEAFF. CDR3 DNA (partial): TGTGCCAGCTCACCAAAACTGGCTGAA.

As for this clone: The CDR3 end is not reached by the read, which stops 3 residues before it; the germline J gene fills it in. This sequence joins TRBV5-1 and TRBJ2-2; D is unresolved. CDR1 and CDR2 from the germline V gene are SGHRS and YFSETQ. The CDR3 has 13 residues. The CDR3 region is CASSLNYNSPLFF. CDR3 DNA (partial): TGCGCCAGCAGCTTAAACTATAATTCACCG.

This clone was seen ten or more times. The sequenced fragment ends 3 residues before the CDR3 boundary, so the rest is inferred from the germline J gene. The chain recombines TRBV6-2 or TRBV6-3 with TRBJ1-2, with D possibly TRBD1 on 5 matching bases. The CDR3 totals 15 residues. The germline gives CDR1 MNHEY, CDR2 SVGEGT. V lost 5 bases to trimming and J lost 3 bases, with 16 bases between them. CDR3 bases read: TGTGCCAGCAGTCCCCGGCTCGGGGGGGACTATGGC. This sequence encodes CASSPRLGGDYG. The whole CDR3 is CASSPRLGGDYGYTF.

This clone was recorded many times. Sequencing ends 3 residues short of the CDR3 end; the germline J gene provides the rest. V usage is TRBV5-1 and J usage is TRBJ1-2; TRBD1 aligns across 8 bases. Germline CDR1 reads SGHRS; CDR2 reads YFSETQ. V lost 0 bases, J lost 4 bases, and 8 bases stayed unmatched. The length of the CDR3 is 16 residues. The part of the CDR3 DNA that was read is TGCGCCAGCAGCTTGGCTACAGGGGGTGTTGCCTATGGC. It is translated as CASSLATGGVAYG. The complete CDR3 protein is CASSLATGGVAYGYTF.

To note about this clone: The CDR3 extends 3 residues past the end of the read, so its final part is completed from the germline J gene. The genes are TRBV7-6 and TRBJ1-2, with D hard to call. CDR3 length: 16 amino acids. Germline V gene data show CDR1 as SGHVS and CDR2 as FNYEAQ. The CDR3 protein is CASSLGTSIRTDTYTF. CDR3 bases read: TGTGCCAGCAGCTTAGGGACTAGCATTCGCACAGATACC.

This clone was observed many times. Read data end 3 residues before the CDR3 end; the end is taken from the germline J gene. The rearrangement uses TRBV12-3 or TRBV12-4 and TRBJ2-3; the D gene is possibly TRBD1 (6 bases). Between the trimmed V and J ends, which lost 4 bases and 3 bases, there was a span of 14 bases. The CDR3 covers 15 residues. CDR3 residues: CASSSQGQGTDTQYF. The CDR3 bases that were read are TGTGCCAGCAGTTCGCAGGGGCAGGGGACAGATACG.

This clone was counted between two and nine times. CDR3 DNA, as far as it was read: TGTGCCAGCTCACCACAACTAGGGAACACAGATACC. This translates into CASSPQLGNTDT. The whole CDR3 reads CASSPQLGNTDTYTF. The chain uses TRBV18 and TRBJ1-2; D gene ambiguous. The observed sequence ends 3 residues before the CDR3 terminus, with the missing tail filled in from the germline J gene. The CDR3 loop spans 15 amino acids. Germline V lookup: CDR1 KGHSH, CDR2 LQKENI.

This clone has at least ten counts. Coverage ceases 3 residues before the CDR3 finishes, and the germline J gene fills in the end. The chain combines TRBV5-1 with TRBJ2-3; 13 bases agree with TRBD2. The trim removed 1 base at V and 6 bases at J, leaving 5 bases unmatched. Germline values: CDR1 SGHRS, CDR2 YFSETQ. The CDR3 extends over 16 amino acids. The covered CDR3 bases are TGCGCCAGCAGCTTGCATGGGACTAGCGGGGAGGATACG. Its protein product is CASSLHGTSGEDT. The entire CDR3 protein reads CASSLHGTSGEDTQYF.

For this clone: The observed sequence ends 3 residues before the CDR3 terminus, with the missing tail filled in from the germline J gene. The V and J genes are TRBV19 and TRBJ2-2, with TRBD1 matching over 9 bases. The germline V gene encodes CDR1 LNHDA and CDR2 SQIVND (reference sequence). CDR3 length equals 14 residues. The CDR3 protein is CASSRGQGGEKLFF. The sequenced part of the CDR3 DNA is TGTGCCAGTAGTAGGGGACAGGGAGGTGAAAAG.

In its sample, this clone was seen many times. The CDR3 goes on 3 residues after the read ends, and that part is filled in from the germline J gene. The rearrangement links TRBV20-1 to TRBJ1-5; the D gene is possibly TRBD1 (6 bases). This CDR3 is built from 15 residues. Deletions cut 1 base from V and 4 bases from J, with 14 bases between. Germline CDR1 DFQATT, CDR2 SNEGSKA (reference sequence). Incomplete CDR3 DNA: TGCAGTGCTAGAGGGCAGGGGTCGGGGAATCAGCCC. Translation: CSARGQGSGNQP. The CDR3 reads in full as CSARGQGSGNQPQHF.

This clone was seen repeatedly, ten times or more. Read data end 3 residues before the CDR3 end; the end is taken from the germline J gene. J is TRBJ2-3 and V is TRBV6-4; the match to TRBD2 covers 9 bases. V shed 5 bases and J 4 bases; nucleotides not matched to a gene: 4. The V gene's germline CDR1 is MRHNA and CDR2 SNTAGT. The CDR3 loop spans 14 amino acids. CDR3 residues: CASSQGLASDTQYF. Partial CDR3 DNA: TGTGCCAGCAGTCAAGGACTAGCGTCAGATACG.

This clone has a count of ten or more. The CDR3 end falls 3 residues outside the read, so it is completed with the germline J gene. The J gene is TRBJ2-7, the V gene TRBV19; no clear D. In germline, CDR1 is LNHDA, CDR2 SQIVND (reference sequence). This CDR3 has 16 amino acids. Trimming left V 0 bases short and J 3 bases short, with 15 bases between. The CDR3 sequence: CASSIDLTQIHYEQYF. CDR3 DNA (partial): TGTGCCAGTAGTATAGATCTAACACAGATCCACTACGAG.

This clone has only a few counts. Coverage ceases 3 residues before the CDR3 finishes, and the germline J gene fills in the end. The V and J genes are TRBV10-3 and TRBJ2-1; 7 bases fit TRBD2. J lost 6 bases, V lost 11 bases, and 10 bases had no gene match. CDR3 length equals 13 residues. Germline V lookup: CDR1 ENHRY, CDR2 SYGVKD. The CDR3 sequence is CAAGREGLNEQFF. CDR3 DNA, as far as it was read: TGTGCCGCGGGAAGGGAGGGCCTCAATGAG.

This clone has a count of ten or more. From the germline J gene comes the end of the CDR3, since the read stops 3 residues before it. The chain uses TRBV30 and TRBJ1-2; the match to TRBD1 covers 10 bases. Per the germline V gene, CDR1 is GTSNPN and CDR2 is SVGIG (reference sequence). The J segment lost 5 bases and the V segment lost 2 bases, leaving 2 bases of the junction unmatched. This CDR3 has 13 amino acids. CDR3 in amino acids: CAWSQGQGYGYTF. The CDR3 DNA, read in part, is TGTGCCTGGAGTCAGGGACAGGGGTATGGC.

A few counts support this clone. The CDR3 extends 3 residues past the end of the read, so its final part is completed from the germline J gene. The chain has TRBV30 and TRBJ1-4; D perhaps matches TRBD1 (5 bases). The germline V gene has CDR1 GTSNPN and CDR2 SVGIG (reference sequence). The CDR3 totals 13 residues. Partial CDR3 DNA: TGTGCCTGGAGGTCCTCTGGGGCCAACGTA. Translated: CAWRSSGANV. The entire CDR3 protein reads CAWRSSGANVLFF.